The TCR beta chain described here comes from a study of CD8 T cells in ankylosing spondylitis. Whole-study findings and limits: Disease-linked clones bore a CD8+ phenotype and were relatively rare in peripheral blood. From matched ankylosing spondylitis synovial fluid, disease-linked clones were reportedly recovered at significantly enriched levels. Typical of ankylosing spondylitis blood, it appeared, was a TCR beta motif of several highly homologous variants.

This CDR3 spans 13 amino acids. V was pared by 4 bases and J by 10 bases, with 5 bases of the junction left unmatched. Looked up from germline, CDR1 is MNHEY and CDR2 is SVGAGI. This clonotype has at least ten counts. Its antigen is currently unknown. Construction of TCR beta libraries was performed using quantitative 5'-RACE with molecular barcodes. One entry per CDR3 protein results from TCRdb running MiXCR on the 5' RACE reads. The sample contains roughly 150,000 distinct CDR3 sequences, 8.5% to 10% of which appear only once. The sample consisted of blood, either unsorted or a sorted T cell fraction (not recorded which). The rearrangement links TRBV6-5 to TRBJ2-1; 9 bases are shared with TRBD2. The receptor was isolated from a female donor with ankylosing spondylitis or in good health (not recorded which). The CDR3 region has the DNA TGTGCCAGCAGTTTAGCTAGCGGGATAGAGCAGTTCTTC. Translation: CASSLASGIEQFF.